The clone carrying this T cell receptor (beta chain) was counted a few times. The sample is drawn from a study of early T cells in non-severe SARS-CoV-2 infection. cDNA molecules, individually, were tagged with unique molecular identifiers. TCRdb re-analysed the 5' RACE reads in MiXCR, keeping a single row per CDR3 protein. The table records 75,000 to 100,000 distinct CDR3 sequences, more than 12% of them present only once. This CDR3 is built from 15 residues. CDR1 and CDR2 from the germline V gene are ENHRY and SYGVKD. V lost 6 bases to trimming and J lost 8 bases; unmatched junction nucleotides: 8. The V gene is TRBV10-3, the J gene TRBJ2-1; TRBD2 aligns across 12 bases. The source material was whole blood. The receptor was isolated from an adult who was a healthcare worker with PCR-confirmed SARS-CoV-2 infection or an uninfected control (not recorded which). The CDR3 nucleotides read TGTGCCATCAGACCCCGACTAGCGGGAGATGATGAGCAGTTCTTC. Translating it yields CAIRPRLAGDDEQFF.